A selection of T cell receptor beta chains follows, all from one sample in a study of response to subunit inactivated influenza vaccine. TCRdb fed the RT-PCR reads into MiXCR, producing one record per CDR3 protein. The top ten hold around 13% of the sample, which has approximately 570,000 distinct CDR3 sequences, approximately 7.7% seen once. The specimen was PBMCs from blood, collected approximately 25 months after vaccination. The receptor set was obtained from a man between 50 and 69 years old who received an inactivated influenza vaccine. CDR3s include the opening cysteine and the closing phenylalanine or tryptophan. The D gene is left open where the match is weak. Clone sizes are given selectively: once, few, many, or a class where the clone is expanded.

few	TRBV6-1	TRBJ2-7	.	TGTGCCAGCAGTGGGAGTTTCGGCTACGAGCAGTACTTC	CASSGSFGYEQYF
few	TRBV11-1	TRBJ2-1	TRBD2	TGTGCCAGCAGTGCTCGGGTCACTAGCGGCAACAATGAGCAGTTCTTC	CASSARVTSGNNEQFF
few	TRBV7-8	TRBJ2-7	.	TGTGCCAGCAGCTTAGGCAAGGCCTACGAGCAGTACTTC	CASSLGKAYEQYF
few	TRBV4-1	TRBJ1-1	.	TGCGCCAGCCGCCCCCCCAGGACGAACCGCCTGAACACTGAAGCTTTCTTT	CASRPPRTNRLNTEAFF
few	TRBV6-5	TRBJ1-2	.	TGTGCCAGCAGATATGACAGGACGGTTTATGGCTACACCTTC	CASRYDRTVYGYTF
many	TRBV20-1	TRBJ1-5	.	TGCAGTGCTAGAGATCGGAGGGGTAGTCAGCCCCAGCATTTT	CSARDRRGSQPQHF
few	TRBV2	TRBJ1-5	.	TGTGCCAGCAGGGTAAACAGGGAATCAGCCCAGCATTTT	CASRVNRESAQHF
many	TRBV5-1	TRBJ1-4	.	TGCGCCAGCAGCTTGACTGTCGGTTCTAATGAAAAACTGTTTTTT	CASSLTVGSNEKLFF
few	TRBV18	TRBJ2-3	.	TGTGCCAGCTCACCAGCCACAGCGTTCCTAAGCACAGATACGCAGTATTTT	CASSPATAFLSTDTQYF
.	TRBV15	TRBJ2-7	.	TGTGCCACCAGCAGAGATTATGGGGGGAACTCCTACGAGCAGTACTTC	CATSRDYGGNSYEQYF
many	TRBV18	TRBJ2-1	TRBD1	TGTGCCAGCTCGCAACAGGGGGCCAGTATGGGTGAGCAGTTCTTC	CASSQQGASMGEQFF
.	TRBV11-2	TRBJ2-1	.	TGTGCCAGCAGCTTAGCGCAGGTCTTTGAGCAGTTCTTC	CASSLAQVFEQFF
few	TRBV5-1	TRBJ2-6	TRBD1	TGCGCCAGCAGCTTCCCAAACGGACAGGGGACTGGGGCCAACGTCCTGACTTTC	CASSFPNGQGTGANVLTF
.	TRBV12-3/TRBV12-4	TRBJ2-3	TRBD1	TGTGCCAGCAGCTGGCTGGGGGGACAGGGGGCAGATACGCAGTATTTT	CASSWLGGQGADTQYF
.	TRBV4-1	TRBJ2-5	.	TGCGCCAGCAGCCAAGATGGCGGGTTACAAGAGACCCAGTACTTC	CASSQDGGLQETQYF
few	TRBV4-3	TRBJ2-4	.	TGCGCCAGCAGCCAAGAACAAGGGCGCCCGTACTTC	CASSQEQGRPYF
few	TRBV5-5	TRBJ2-1	TRBD1	TGTGCCAGCAGCTTGGACCCCGTAACAGGGGGCGTCCCCTCGCGGTTCTTC	CASSLDPVTGGVPSRFF
.	TRBV5-1	TRBJ2-5	TRBD1	TGCGCCAGCAGCTTGGGACAGGGGGCTGCAGAGACCCAGTACTTC	CASSLGQGAAETQYF
many	TRBV7-2	TRBJ1-2	TRBD1	TGTGCCAGCAGCCTGGGACAGGGTCGTGGCTACACCTTC	CASSLGQGRGYTF
.	TRBV4-3	TRBJ2-6	TRBD1	TGCGCCAGCAGCCAAGAAATAGGGACAGGGGGTTTTTCTGGGGCCAACGTCCTGACTTTC	CASSQEIGTGGFSGANVLTF
.	TRBV20-1	TRBJ2-7	TRBD1	TGCAGTGCCTACCCGGGACAGTCCCCCGAGCAGTACTTC	CSAYPGQSPEQYF
.	TRBV12-3/TRBV12-4	TRBJ2-7	TRBD2	TGTGCCAGCAGTTTAGCGGCGGGAGGGGAGTACGAGCAGTACTTC	CASSLAAGGEYEQYF
few	TRBV15	TRBJ2-7	TRBD1	TGTGCCACCAGCAGAGATGGTGGGACAGCGTACGAGCAGTACTTC	CATSRDGGTAYEQYF
many	TRBV27	TRBJ2-1	.	TGTGCCAGCACTCCTGGGGGTAACAATGAGCAGTTCTTC	CASTPGGNNEQFF
many	TRBV12-3/TRBV12-4	TRBJ2-4	.	TGTGCCAGCAGCCCCGGACGGGCGGACATTCAGTACTTC	CASSPGRADIQYF
.	TRBV20-1	TRBJ1-2	TRBD1	TGCAGTGCTAGGCAGGGGGCAGGAGGCTACACCTTC	CSARQGAGGYTF
few	TRBV5-5	TRBJ1-2	TRBD1	TGTGCCAGCAGCTTGGTAACGACCGGGACAGGGGTCTCTGGCTACACCTTC	CASSLVTTGTGVSGYTF
few	TRBV10-3	TRBJ2-1	.	TGTGCCATCAGTGAGTCGGACTATGGCTATAACAATGAGCAGTTCTTC	CAISESDYGYNNEQFF
.	TRBV28	TRBJ2-7	.	TGTGCCAGCAGTCGACAGGGGAGGGCCGAGCAGTACTTC	CASSRQGRAEQYF
.	TRBV4-2	TRBJ1-6	TRBD1	TGTGCCAGCAGCCAAGAGGGTCGGGACAGCGCACCCCTCCACTTT	CASSQEGRDSAPLHF
.	TRBV2	TRBJ2-7	.	TGTGCCAGCAGGGACGACAGTTACGAGCAGTACTTC	CASRDDSYEQYF
many	TRBV6-1	TRBJ1-3	.	TGTGCCAGCAGTGCCGGGCGGCCCTCTGGAAACACCATATATTTT	CASSAGRPSGNTIYF
many	TRBV2	TRBJ1-2	.	TGTGCCAGCAGTGAATATACCAGCTTCGGCTACACCTTC	CASSEYTSFGYTF
.	TRBV30	TRBJ2-1	TRBD2	TGTGCCTGGAATGGCGGGGGATACAATGAGCAGTTCTTC	CAWNGGGYNEQFF
.	TRBV5-1	TRBJ2-7	.	TGCGCCAGCAGCTTGAACAGGGTTCTGTACGAGCAGTACTTC	CASSLNRVLYEQYF
.	TRBV9	TRBJ2-5	.	TGTGCCAGCAGCGTAGTGGGGACGGAAGAAGAGACCCAGTACTTC	CASSVVGTEEETQYF
many	TRBV20-1	TRBJ1-1	.	TGCAGTGCTAGAGCGGGCAGTATGAATACTGAAGCTTTCTTT	CSARAGSMNTEAFF
many	TRBV29-1	TRBJ2-5	.	TGCAGCGGCGGACAGGTCGCGGGGGAGACCCAGTACTTC	CSGGQVAGETQYF
many	TRBV4-2	TRBJ2-1	TRBD2	TGTGCCAGCAGCCCCTCTGCGGGAGGTGGGTACAATGAGCAGTTCTTC	CASSPSAGGGYNEQFF
.	TRBV5-1	TRBJ2-7	.	TGCGCCAGCAGCTTCCGGATCGCCGGGGCAGGGAAATACTTC	CASSFRIAGAGKYF
few	TRBV27	TRBJ2-3	.	TGTGCCAGCAGTTTATGGTCCGAGCCCACTAGCACAGATACGCAGTATTTT	CASSLWSEPTSTDTQYF
many	TRBV4-2	TRBJ2-6	.	TGTGCCAGCAGCCAAGATCGGTCAGGTTTCTCTGGGGCCAACGTCCTGACTTTC	CASSQDRSGFSGANVLTF
few	TRBV6-2/TRBV6-3	TRBJ1-1	.	TGTGCCAGCACCCAAACAAATGAAGCTTTCTTT	CASTQTNEAFF
few	TRBV7-2	TRBJ1-5	.	TGTGCCAGCAGCTTGGGACGGAATAATCAGCCCCAGCATTTT	CASSLGRNNQPQHF
.	TRBV4-2	TRBJ2-5	.	TGTGCCAGCAGCCAAGAGTTGGGGTGGGACCAGTACTTC	CASSQELGWDQYF
.	TRBV10-3	TRBJ2-1	TRBD1	TGTGCCATCAGTGACGACAGGGGGCTCAATGAGCAGTTCTTC	CAISDDRGLNEQFF
few	TRBV4-2	TRBJ2-3	.	TGTGCCAGCAGCCAAGATTGGCCGGTCACAGATACGCAGTATTTT	CASSQDWPVTDTQYF
many	TRBV2	TRBJ2-7	TRBD1	TGTGCCAGCAGCCCGGGACAGGGATATAAGCAGTACTTC	CASSPGQGYKQYF
.	TRBV7-2	TRBJ1-1	.	TGTGCCAGCAGCGCCCGACAGGCGAGATACACTGAAGCTTTCTTT	CASSARQARYTEAFF
.	TRBV7-2	TRBJ2-1	TRBD2	TGTGCCAGCAGCTTAGCGCTAAGAACTAGCGGGAGTCATGAGCAGTTCTTC	CASSLALRTSGSHEQFF